This T cell receptor beta chain was identified during a study of OX40 agonist ivuxolimab in advanced cancers. Patients with a history of autoimmune disease or on systemic immunosuppression were excluded. Sequencing was performed with immunoSEQ multiplex PCR; in TCRdb, only in-frame clones are kept and a portion is missing. The sample records about 100,000 clones, 95% to 96% being singletons. The sequences come from CD4+ or CD8+ T cells sorted from blood, collected in a trial of the OX40 agonist ivuxolimab. This receptor was obtained from an adult with an advanced solid tumor such as melanoma, head and neck, liver or kidney cancer.

CDR3 sequence reads: CATRDIEGYEQYF. The CDR3, as DNA: TGTGCCACCAGGGACATAGAGGGCTACGAGCAGTACTTC. The chain recombines TRBV7-9 with TRBJ2-7, with D possibly matching TRBD1 (6 bases). The CDR3 loop spans 13 amino acids. CDR1 and CDR2 (germline): SEHNR, FQNEAQ (reference sequence). V was shortened by 10 bases and J by 3 bases, with 16 bases between the two germline ends.